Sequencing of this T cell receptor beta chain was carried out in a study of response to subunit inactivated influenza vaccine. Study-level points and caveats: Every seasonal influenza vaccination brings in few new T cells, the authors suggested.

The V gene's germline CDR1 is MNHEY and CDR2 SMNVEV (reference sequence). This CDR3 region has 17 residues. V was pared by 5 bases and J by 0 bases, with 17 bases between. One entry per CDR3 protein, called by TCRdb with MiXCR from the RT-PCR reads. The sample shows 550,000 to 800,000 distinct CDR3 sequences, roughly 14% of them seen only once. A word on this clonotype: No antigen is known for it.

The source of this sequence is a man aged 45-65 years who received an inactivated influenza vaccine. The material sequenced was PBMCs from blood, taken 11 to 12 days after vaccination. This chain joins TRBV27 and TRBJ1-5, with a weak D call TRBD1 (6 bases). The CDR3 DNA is TGTGCCAGCAGTGTTAACCGGGACAATTATAGCAATCAGCCCCAGCATTTT. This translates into CASSVNRDNYSNQPQHF.